This is a list of T cell receptor beta chains from one sample in a study of OX40 agonist ivuxolimab in advanced cancers. Sequenced by immunoSEQ multiplex PCR; TCRdb stores in-frame clones only, minus some. The table lists about 58,000 clones, around 89% of them singletons, with over 9% in the top ten. Source: CD4+ or CD8+ T cells sorted from blood, taken in a trial of the OX40 agonist ivuxolimab. The receptors come from an adult with an advanced solid tumor such as melanoma, head and neck, liver or kidney cancer. The CDR3 runs from the conserved cysteine through the conserved F or W. A D gene is named only where the DNA matches it firmly. Only some rows state a clone size, as once, few, many or a class for expanded clones.

len: 15
v_gene: TRBV11-2
abundance: few
d_gene: TRBD2
j_gene: TRBJ2-1
CDR3aa: CASSSVRGAYNEQFF
CDR3nt: TGTGCCAGCAGCTCAGTGCGGGGGGCTTATAATGAGCAGTTCTTC

len: 13
v_gene: TRBV25-1
abundance: NA
d_gene: TRBD1
j_gene: TRBJ2-5
CDR3aa: CASGQVTEETQYF
CDR3nt: TGTGCCAGCGGACAGGTAACGGAAGAGACCCAGTACTTC

len: 18
v_gene: TRBV7-9
abundance: NA
d_gene: NA
j_gene: TRBJ2-6
CDR3aa: CASSLGQGPSSGANVLTF
CDR3nt: TGTGCCAGCAGCTTGGGACAAGGGCCTTCCTCTGGGGCCAACGTCCTGACTTTC

len: 18
v_gene: TRBV28
abundance: NA
d_gene: NA
j_gene: TRBJ2-1
CDR3aa: CASSTPGDISGSYNEQFF
CDR3nt: TGTGCCAGCAGTACCCCGGGAGATATATCCGGCTCCTACAATGAGCAGTTCTTC

len: 14
v_gene: TRBV7-9
abundance: NA
d_gene: NA
j_gene: TRBJ1-1
CDR3aa: CASSLARENTEAFF
CDR3nt: TGTGCCAGCAGCTTAGCGCGGGAGAACACTGAAGCTTTCTTT

len: 16
v_gene: TRBV7-9
abundance: NA
d_gene: TRBD2
j_gene: TRBJ2-3
CDR3aa: CASSPMGGPRYDTQYF
CDR3nt: TGTGCCAGCAGCCCGATGGGAGGGCCTAGGTACGATACGCAGTATTTT

len: 17
v_gene: TRBV6-1
abundance: NA
d_gene: TRBD2
j_gene: TRBJ2-1
CDR3aa: CASRESLRGELAHEQFF
CDR3nt: TGTGCCAGCAGGGAAAGCCTAAGGGGTGAACTAGCGCATGAGCAGTTCTTC

len: 14
v_gene: TRBV5-5
abundance: NA
d_gene: NA
j_gene: TRBJ1-3
CDR3aa: CASSLDPSGNTIYF
CDR3nt: TGTGCCAGCAGCTTGGATCCTTCTGGAAACACCATATATTTT

len: 15
v_gene: TRBV9
abundance: NA
d_gene: TRBD1
j_gene: TRBJ2-1
CDR3aa: CASSLGTGGYNEQFF
CDR3nt: TGTGCCAGCAGCCTAGGGACAGGGGGCTACAATGAGCAGTTCTTC

len: 17
v_gene: TRBV28
abundance: NA
d_gene: NA
j_gene: TRBJ1-1
CDR3aa: CALRSGTGTRTGAEAFF
CDR3nt: TGTGCCCTCAGGTCGGGGACGGGGACAAGGACGGGGGCTGAAGCTTTCTTT

len: 15
v_gene: TRBV28
abundance: NA
d_gene: TRBD1
j_gene: TRBJ1-5
CDR3aa: CASRALQGAGQPQHF
CDR3nt: TGTGCCAGCAGGGCGCTACAGGGGGCAGGTCAGCCCCAGCATTTT

len: 13
v_gene: TRBV6-6
abundance: many
d_gene: NA
j_gene: TRBJ1-1
CDR3aa: CASTLGGTTEAFF
CDR3nt: TGTGCCAGCACCCTCGGTGGAACTACTGAAGCTTTCTTT

len: 14
v_gene: TRBV9
abundance: NA
d_gene: NA
j_gene: TRBJ1-2
CDR3aa: CASSHDSYNDGYTF
CDR3nt: TGTGCCAGCAGTCACGACAGTTATAATGATGGCTACACCTTC

len: 14
v_gene: TRBV13
abundance: NA
d_gene: NA
j_gene: TRBJ2-1
CDR3aa: CASSHLPEGHEQFF
CDR3nt: TGTGCCAGCAGCCACCTGCCAGAAGGCCATGAGCAGTTCTTC

len: 16
v_gene: TRBV5-4
abundance: NA
d_gene: NA
j_gene: TRBJ2-3
CDR3aa: CASSLVPGSLTDTQYF
CDR3nt: TGTGCCAGCAGCTTGGTGCCGGGTAGCTTAACAGATACGCAGTATTTT

len: 15
v_gene: TRBV11-2
abundance: NA
d_gene: TRBD1
j_gene: TRBJ2-7
CDR3aa: CASSFPGTEAYEQYF
CDR3nt: TGTGCCAGCAGCTTCCCCGGGACAGAGGCATACGAGCAGTACTTC

len: 16
v_gene: TRBV2
abundance: once
d_gene: NA
j_gene: TRBJ1-3
CDR3aa: CASSETPGRIGNTIYF
CDR3nt: TGTGCCAGCAGTGAAACGCCGGGCCGCATTGGAAACACCATATATTTT

len: 15
v_gene: TRBV5-6
abundance: NA
d_gene: NA
j_gene: TRBJ2-1
CDR3aa: CASSSQGRAYNEQFF
CDR3nt: TGTGCCAGCAGCTCCCAGGGGAGGGCCTACAATGAGCAGTTCTTC

len: 16
v_gene: TRBV7-9
abundance: NA
d_gene: NA
j_gene: TRBJ2-1
CDR3aa: CASSLEGGGPNNEQFF
CDR3nt: TGTGCCAGCAGCTTGGAGGGTGGAGGGCCCAACAATGAGCAGTTCTTC

len: 15
v_gene: TRBV7-9
abundance: NA
d_gene: TRBD2
j_gene: TRBJ2-1
CDR3aa: CASSLLAGGPDEQFF
CDR3nt: TGTGCCAGCAGCTTATTAGCGGGAGGGCCGGATGAGCAGTTCTTC

len: 13
v_gene: TRBV27
abundance: NA
d_gene: NA
j_gene: TRBJ1-1
CDR3aa: CASSFSLNTEAFF
CDR3nt: TGTGCCAGCAGTTTTTCCCTGAACACTGAAGCTTTCTTT

len: 14
v_gene: TRBV2
abundance: NA
d_gene: NA
j_gene: TRBJ2-3
CDR3aa: CASSELASTDTQYF
CDR3nt: TGTGCCAGCAGTGAGCTAGCAAGCACAGATACGCAGTATTTT

len: 15
v_gene: TRBV13
abundance: NA
d_gene: NA
j_gene: TRBJ2-5
CDR3aa: CASSLGLGRRETQYF
CDR3nt: TGTGCCAGCAGCTTAGGACTAGGGAGGAGAGAGACCCAGTACTTC